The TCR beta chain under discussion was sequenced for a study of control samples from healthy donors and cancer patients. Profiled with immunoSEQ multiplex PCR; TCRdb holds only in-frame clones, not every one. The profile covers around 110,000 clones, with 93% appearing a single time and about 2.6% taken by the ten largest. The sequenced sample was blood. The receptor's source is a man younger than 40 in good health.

CDR3 residues: CASSSYADQPQHF. The CDR3 DNA sequence: TGTGCCAGCAGTTCTTATGCCGATCAGCCCCAGCATTTT. The chain recombines TRBV6-5 with TRBJ1-5; D is unclear. The germline CDR1 and CDR2 sequences are MNHEY and SVGAGI. There are 13 residues in the CDR3. Trimming removed 4 bases at V and 5 bases at J, with 9 bases between.